This TCR beta chain was identified in a study of cytomegalovirus exposure and HLA in healthy donors. Study-level information: Most genotyped donors, roughly 80% of more than 300, had Caucasian-associated genetic ancestry. Study-wide findings and caveats: From TCR beta sequences, most subjects' HLA-A and HLA-B alleles were reportedly predicted accurately.

In regard to this clone: Its antigen is not identified.

With 60 Vbeta and 13 Jbeta primers, the PCR was carried out. Profiling relied on immunoSEQ multiplex PCR, and the TCRdb table lists in-frame clones only, not all of them. In the table there are 100,000 to 130,000 clones, around 77% of which are singletons. Healthy bone marrow donors supplied every sample. The germline V gene encodes CDR1 SEHNR and CDR2 FQNEAQ (reference sequence). Unmatched junction bases numbered 11, after V lost 4 bases and J lost 4 bases. The CDR3 extends over 17 amino acids. V usage is TRBV7-9 and J usage is TRBJ2-1; 9 positions agree with TRBD2. The receptor comes from a man younger than 35 in good health and CMV-seronegative. Sequencing used PBMCs. CDR3 amino acids: CASSSKALAGKYNEQFF. DNA for the CDR3: TGTGCCAGCAGCTCGAAGGCGCTAGCGGGAAAATACAATGAGCAGTTCTTC.